These T cell receptor beta chains were read from a single sample in a study of shared T cell receptors in the human thymus. Sequenced by immunoSEQ multiplex PCR; TCRdb stores in-frame clones only, minus some. This sample carries hundreds of thousands of clones, over 75% of them seen once, and the ten largest clones take 0.0095% to 0.012%. These data also featured in a second study, about human thymus T cells.

Sequencing was done on a sample of thymocytes. These receptors were taken from a boy less than two years old with a congenital heart defect. The CDR3 runs from the conserved cysteine through the conserved F or W. Fields, in order: V gene, D gene, J gene, CDR3 DNA, CDR3 protein. D genes are given only for firm matches.

v_call: TRBV12-5
d_call: NA
j_call: TRBJ2-7
cdr3_nt: TGTGCTAGTGGTTTGGTCCCCGCCAACAGGGACCCCTCCTACGAGCAGTACTTC
cdr3_aa: CASGLVPANRDPSYEQYF

v_call: TRBV5-4
d_call: TRBD1
j_call: TRBJ1-4
cdr3_nt: TGTGCCAGCAGCAGGGACAGGGATGAAAAACTGTTTTTT
cdr3_aa: CASSRDRDEKLFF

v_call: TRBV6-1
d_call: NA
j_call: TRBJ2-7
cdr3_nt: TGTGCCAGCAGTGAAGTTGGCTTCTCCTACGAGCAGTACTTC
cdr3_aa: CASSEVGFSYEQYF

v_call: TRBV28
d_call: NA
j_call: TRBJ2-3
cdr3_nt: TGTGCCAGCAGGGAGGGCGCCCAGAGCACAGATACGCAGTATTTT
cdr3_aa: CASREGAQSTDTQYF

v_call: TRBV6-5
d_call: TRBD2
j_call: TRBJ2-2
cdr3_nt: TGTGCCAGCAGAGGACTAGTCGGCGACACCGAGGAGCTGTTTTTT
cdr3_aa: CASRGLVGDTEELFF

v_call: TRBV11-2
d_call: NA
j_call: TRBJ2-7
cdr3_nt: TGTGCCAGCAGGGGGCAGCCGGGGCCCATCGGGGGCTCCTACGAGCAGTACTTC
cdr3_aa: CASRGQPGPIGGSYEQYF

v_call: TRBV2
d_call: NA
j_call: TRBJ2-7
cdr3_nt: TGTGCCAGCAGTGAAGCCGAGGGAGGCTACGAGCAGTACTTC
cdr3_aa: CASSEAEGGYEQYF

v_call: TRBV6-1
d_call: NA
j_call: TRBJ1-5
cdr3_nt: TGTGCCAGCAGTGTACCGTACAGGTCTAGCAATCAGCCCCAGCATTTT
cdr3_aa: CASSVPYRSSNQPQHF

v_call: TRBV5-1
d_call: NA
j_call: TRBJ2-2
cdr3_nt: TGCGCCAGCAGCTTGCAACAGCGGACCGGGGAGCTGTTTTTT
cdr3_aa: CASSLQQRTGELFF

v_call: TRBV10-1
d_call: NA
j_call: TRBJ2-5
cdr3_nt: TGCGCCAGCAGTGAGTCGCCCCTGGGCAGGGCGTACCAAGAGACCCAGTACTTC
cdr3_aa: CASSESPLGRAYQETQYF

v_call: TRBV5-6
d_call: TRBD2
j_call: TRBJ2-2
cdr3_nt: TGTGCCAGCAGTTATGCGGGAGGGCCCACCGGGGAGCTGTTTTTT
cdr3_aa: CASSYAGGPTGELFF

v_call: TRBV7-2
d_call: TRBD2
j_call: TRBJ2-7
cdr3_nt: TGTGCCAGCAGCCGATGGGGGACCACTAGCGGGAGGGTCGGGAACGAGCAGTACTTC
cdr3_aa: CASSRWGTTSGRVGNEQYF

v_call: TRBV4-1
d_call: TRBD1
j_call: TRBJ1-6
cdr3_nt: TGCGCCAGCAGCCATCGCTTCAGGGGGGTATCTTCACCCCTCCACTTT
cdr3_aa: CASSHRFRGVSSPLHF

v_call: TRBV12-5
d_call: TRBD1
j_call: TRBJ2-5
cdr3_nt: TGTGCTAGTGGTGGGGACAGGGGAGAGGAGACCCAGTACTTC
cdr3_aa: CASGGDRGEETQYF